The present T cell receptor (beta chain) was sequenced within a study of T cells in localized non-small cell lung cancer (TCRdb year 2020). As for the study more broadly: T cell repertoires of 236 early-stage NSCLC patients were analyzed, with tumors being compared against uninvolved tumor-adjacent lungs. The cohort was made up of 200 to 250 treatment-naive NSCLC patients whose localized lung tumors had been resected. NSCLC patients had a mean age of roughly 64 years, and 129 were male and about a hundred female.

At diagnosis, peripheral blood, uninvolved tumor-adjacent lung and tumor were collected and stored as a combination of fresh-frozen and FFPE material. Blood samples were analyzed as peripheral blood mononuclear cells for TCR repertoire profiling. TCR beta CDR3 regions were sequenced from DNA using the immunoSEQ Assay. On the authors' methods: To compute T cell density, TCR beta template counts were normalized to usable DNA, which was estimated by amplifying housekeeping genes. Richness was estimated with the preseqR package, extrapolating to 400,000 templates for PBMC samples and 120,000 templates for tissue samples. Clonality was defined as one minus Pielou's evenness. Tissue-enriched TCRs were identified by differential abundance testing using productive amino-acid clonotypes, minimum total count 5 and alpha 0.1. Repertoire overlap between compartments was quantified with the Jaccard Index and Morisita Overlap Index. GLIPH grouped TCR beta CDR3s together with public tetramer-defined viral CDR3s, and a viral motif had to include at least three viral sequences and show V-gene enrichment. What TCRdb holds here is the immuneACCESS table cut down to in-frame rearrangements. Part of the clones is not present; checked against another copy, under half of the missing clones reflect an unresolved V gene, and the others are unexplained. V and J calls plus clone size are reproduced from that table; the DNA served to infer D and trimming. The sample contains approximately 67,000 clones, 84% of them found a single time. Jointly, the top ten make up around an eighth of the sample.

General study outcomes and caveats: Uninvolved tumor-adjacent lung showed the highest T cell clonality, higher than tumor, which suggests more focused antigenic responses in the uninvolved tumor-adjacent lung. Because multi-region sequencing of the tumors was not done, intratumor heterogeneity could not be ruled out. Higher T cell density in blood was associated with longer overall survival, whereas higher clonality in adjacent lung was associated with shorter survival. Of the top 100 tumor clones, a median of roughly 53 were detected in paired uninvolved adjacent lung; over 25 were also among that lung's top 100. Because the study design was exploratory, TCR variables were selected using unadjusted p-values without false-discovery rate correction.

The CDR3 covers 15 residues, taking in both the cysteine and the phenylalanine. Here the CDR3 DNA is all that survives: 45 bases in frame from base 1. The germline V gene gives CDR1 as MGHRA and CDR2 as YSYEKL. Trimming accounts for 4 bases at V and 4 bases at J, while the number of junction bases matched to no gene is 7. Regarding this clone: Its antigen is currently not known. Within one base of it there is no much larger clone, and no base qualities were kept.

The clonotype comes from a female donor of 60 years or more with stage I lung adenocarcinoma. The sample in question was peripheral blood, obtained before any cancer treatment. The chain is assembled from TRBV4-1 and TRBJ1-2; TRBD1 lines up with 9 middle nucleotides. The CDR3 protein is CASSLPGQGTYGYTF. The bases read TGCGCCAGCAGCCTACCGGGACAGGGTACCTATGGCTACACCTTC.